A selection of T cell receptor beta chains follows, all from one sample in a study of OX40 agonist ivuxolimab in advanced cancers. Some clones are missing from TCRdb's copy, which holds only in-frame ones; the method was immunoSEQ multiplex PCR. The sample yields tens of thousands of clones, 81% seen once. The source was CD4+ or CD8+ T cells sorted from blood, collected in a trial of the OX40 agonist ivuxolimab. Every receptor here comes from an adult with an advanced solid tumor such as melanoma, head and neck, liver or kidney cancer. The CDR3 runs from the conserved cysteine through the conserved F or W. A D gene is named only where the DNA matches it firmly. Only some rows state a clone size, as once, few, many or a class for expanded clones.

>12|TRBJ2-3|-|-|TRBV30
CAWGLSTDTQYF
TGTGCCTGGGGACTTTCCACAGATACGCAGTATTTT
>16|TRBJ2-2|-|-|TRBV11-2
CDLGGGQTPTLGELFF
TGCGACCTAGGGGGGGGGCAAACCCCTACGTTAGGGGAGCTGTTTTTT
>15|TRBJ1-1|-|-|TRBV5-1
CASSLGSTQAGEAFF
TGCGCCAGCAGCTTGGGTTCAACCCAGGCAGGAGAAGCTTTCTTT
>16|TRBJ2-6|-|-|TRBV5-3
CARSLAFAGGANVLTF
TGTGCCAGAAGCTTGGCCTTCGCGGGTGGGGCCAACGTCCTGACTTTC
>15|TRBJ2-7|-|TRBD2|TRBV5-6
CASRRGTSAYYEQYF
TGTGCCAGCAGAAGGGGGACTAGCGCTTACTACGAGCAGTACTTC
>18|TRBJ2-3|-|TRBD2|TRBV6-1
CASSALAPSGSSTDTQYF
TGTGCCAGCAGTGCCCTCGCACCTAGCGGGAGTTCTACAGATACGCAGTATTTT
>13|TRBJ1-5|-|-|TRBV6-1
CASTMTGNQPQHF
TGTGCCAGCACCATGACAGGAAATCAGCCCCAGCATTTT
>16|TRBJ1-1|-|-|TRBV11-3
CASRMGTGTKNTEAFF
TGTGCCAGCAGGATGGGGACCGGGACCAAGAACACTGAAGCTTTCTTT
>16|TRBJ2-2|-|TRBD1|TRBV4-2
CASSQDPGGNTGELFF
TGTGCCAGCAGCCAAGATCCAGGGGGGAACACCGGGGAGCTGTTTTTT
>13|TRBJ1-2|-|-|TRBV27
CASSPTSVYGYTF
TGTGCCAGCAGTCCAACATCCGTCTATGGCTACACCTTC
>15|TRBJ2-2|few|-|TRBV2
CASSVTDGSTGELFF
TGTGCCAGCAGTGTCACTGATGGGAGCACCGGGGAGCTGTTTTTT
>14|TRBJ2-3|-|-|TRBV18
CASSPSSSTDTQYF
TGTGCCAGCTCCCCGAGCAGTAGCACAGATACGCAGTATTTT
>14|TRBJ2-1|-|-|TRBV7-3
CASSLDYSYNEQFF
TGTGCCAGCAGCTTGGACTATTCCTACAATGAGCAGTTCTTC
>13|TRBJ1-2|once|-|TRBV6-1
CASSEADRDGYTF
TGTGCCAGCAGTGAAGCCGACAGAGATGGCTACACCTTC
>14|TRBJ2-7|-|-|TRBV7-6
CASSTTGNSYEQYF
TGTGCCAGCAGCACGACAGGAAACTCCTACGAGCAGTACTTC
>17|TRBJ2-1|-|-|TRBV7-2
CASSFRAGAPAGNEQFF
TGTGCCAGCAGCTTCAGGGCTGGGGCTCCTGCGGGGAATGAGCAGTTCTTC
>11|TRBJ1-1|-|-|TRBV20-1
CSARGGGQAFF
TGCAGTGCTAGGGGTGGGGGGCAGGCTTTCTTT
>14|TRBJ2-5|-|-|TRBV19
CASSPGQMKETQYF
TGTGCCAGTAGTCCAGGACAGATGAAGGAGACCCAGTACTTC
>15|TRBJ2-6|-|-|TRBV27
CASSLGHSGANVLTF
TGTGCCAGCAGTTTAGGACACTCTGGGGCCAACGTCCTGACTTTC
>16|TRBJ1-6|-|-|TRBV6-5
CASSYSTMGGNSPLHF
TGTGCCAGCAGTTACTCGACGATGGGGGGGAATTCACCCCTCCACTTT
>15|TRBJ1-4|-|TRBD1|TRBV5-6
CASSINRGLNEKLFF
TGTGCCAGCAGCATAAACAGGGGGCTTAATGAAAAACTGTTTTTT
>15|TRBJ2-3|-|-|TRBV18
CASSPPNRAEDTQYF
TGTGCCAGCTCACCACCGAACAGGGCTGAAGATACGCAGTATTTT